The text below deals with one T cell receptor beta chain. Its specificity is unknown. V was clipped by 5 bases and J by 5 bases; unmatched bases: 8. The CDR3 runs to 15 residues. The germline gives CDR1 MNHEY, CDR2 SVGEGT. The data originate from a study of blood T cells in healthy people across ages. Study background: Capture via template switching afforded approximately one barcoded beta molecule per two T cells. Broader study findings: While age rose, TCR beta diversity per million T cells dropped in a roughly linear way.

Primed by a sample-barcoded 5' primer and a J-beta primer mix, a second PCR proceeded for 7 to 11 cycles. From the 5' RACE reads, TCRdb called clonotypes with MiXCR, one entry per CDR3 protein. The top ten clones hold around 13% of a sample with about a million distinct CDR3 sequences, 30% to 40% of them seen once. The specimen sequenced was blood. The gene calls are TRBV6-2 or TRBV6-3 and TRBJ2-2; 7 nucleotides line up with TRBD2. The source is a man between 18 and 29 years old in good health. The DNA for the CDR3 is TGTGCCAGCAGTACCGGACTAGTAATAACCGGGGAGCTGTTTTTT. Its translation: CASSTGLVITGELFF.